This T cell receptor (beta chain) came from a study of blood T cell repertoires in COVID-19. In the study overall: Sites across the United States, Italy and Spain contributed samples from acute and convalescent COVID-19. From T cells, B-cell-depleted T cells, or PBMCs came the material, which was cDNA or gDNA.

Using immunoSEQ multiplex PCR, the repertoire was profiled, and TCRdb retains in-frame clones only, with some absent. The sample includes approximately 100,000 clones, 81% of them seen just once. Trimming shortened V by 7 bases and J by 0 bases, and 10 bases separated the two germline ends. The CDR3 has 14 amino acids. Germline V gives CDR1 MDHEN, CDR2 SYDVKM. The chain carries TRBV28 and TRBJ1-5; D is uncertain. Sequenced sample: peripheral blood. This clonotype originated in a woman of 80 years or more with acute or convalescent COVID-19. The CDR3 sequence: CASTFRDSNQPQHF. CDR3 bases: TGTGCCAGCACTTTTCGCGATAGCAATCAGCCCCAGCATTTT.